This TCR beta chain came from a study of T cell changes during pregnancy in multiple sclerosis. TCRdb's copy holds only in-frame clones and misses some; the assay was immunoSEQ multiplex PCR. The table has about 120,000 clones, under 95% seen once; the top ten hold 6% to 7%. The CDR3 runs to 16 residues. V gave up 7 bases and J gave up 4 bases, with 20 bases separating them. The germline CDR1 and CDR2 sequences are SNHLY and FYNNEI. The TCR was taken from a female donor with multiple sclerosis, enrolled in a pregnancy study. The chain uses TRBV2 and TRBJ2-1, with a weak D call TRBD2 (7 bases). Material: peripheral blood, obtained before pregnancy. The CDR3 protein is CASTEGRGNQYNEQFF. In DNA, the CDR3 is TGTGCCAGCACTGAGGGGAGGGGGAATCAGTACAATGAGCAGTTCTTC.